Sequencing of this TCR beta chain was carried out in a study of radiation and T cells in renal cell carcinoma. On this clone: Its antigen is still unknown.

Study results and limitations: Top tumor clonotypes rose in blood 2 weeks post-radiation, then contracted.

The repertoire was sequenced with immunoSEQ multiplex PCR; TCRdb's copy has only in-frame clones and lacks some. The table lists some 81,000 clones, roughly nine tenths of them singletons, with 5% to 7.5% in the top ten. Time point given: blood 4 weeks post-SBRT, at nephrectomy. Treatment in this sample: 15 Gy SBRT to primary tumor, nephrectomy 4 weeks later. Radiation-treated patients gave blood at baseline, week 2 and week 4. Clear cell pathology was present in this patient's renal cell carcinoma. Here the sequenced sample was blood, taken from a patient whose treatment included radiotherapy and nephrectomy. The clonotype comes from a woman in her 70s with renal cell carcinoma.

In DNA form, the CDR3 reads TGCGCCAGCAGCTGGACTAGCGGGGGGGCCGCCAGCACAGATACGCAGTATTTT. Residues: CASSWTSGGAASTDTQYF. V is TRBV5-1 and J is TRBJ2-3, with 15 bases aligning to TRBD2. The V and J ends lost 3 bases and 0 bases, in that order; junction bases with no gene match: 5. The CDR3 consists of 18 residues. CDR1 SGHRS and CDR2 YFSETQ come from the germline V gene. Combining the CDR3 with reference TRBV5-1 and TRBJ2-3 gives the whole variable domain KAGVTQTPRYLIKTRGQQVTLSCSPISGHRSVSWYQQTPGQGLQFLFEYFSETQRNKGNFPGRFSGRQFSNSRSEMNVSTLELGDSALYLCASSWTSGGAASTDTQYFGPGTRLTVL.